Following are 9 T cell receptor beta chains from one sample sequenced in a study of beta chain features in type 1 diabetes. Of the isolated RNA, all was reverse transcribed, and so the sequenced material was expressed TCRB transcripts. The repertoire was sequenced with immunoSEQ multiplex PCR; TCRdb's copy has only in-frame clones and lacks some. The table has around 190,000 clones, about 13% seen once. Sequenced material: central memory CD4+ T cells from blood. These receptors all come from a woman under 30 in good health.

The V gene is TRBV29-1, the J gene TRBJ2-7; 7 bases match TRBD2. The junction had 3 bases not matched to a gene; V was cut back by 4 bases and J by 6 bases. Germline V lookup: CDR1 SQVTM, CDR2 ANQGSEA. The CDR3 has 11 residues. The CDR3 DNA reads as TGCAGCGTTGGATGGGAGGGCGAGCAGTACTTC. Translated, it gives CSVGWEGEQYF.

This chain joins TRBV7-2 and TRBJ2-1, with 8 bases that match TRBD1. The germline V gene has CDR1 SGHTA and CDR2 FQGNSA. With V trimmed by 0 bases and J by 3 bases, 7 bases remained unmatched. The CDR3 is 17 residues long. The CDR3 loop reads CASSLAQGAASYNEQFF. The CDR3 nucleotides read TGTGCCAGCAGCTTAGCGCAGGGGGCGGCAAGCTACAATGAGCAGTTCTTC.

The genes are TRBV30 and TRBJ1-1, with TRBD1 identical over 8 bases. Germline CDR1 and CDR2: GTSNPN and SVGIG (reference sequence). After removal of 2 bases from V and 1 base from J, the junction contained 3 bases not matched to a gene. CDR3 length equals 14 residues. The CDR3 region is CAWSWGTGNTEAFF. The CDR3 bases are TGTGCCTGGAGTTGGGGGACAGGGAACACTGAAGCTTTCTTT.

This clone was recorded at least ten times. The rearrangement uses TRBV28 and TRBJ2-7; 10 nucleotides match TRBD1. Germline V gene lookup returns CDR1 MDHEN and CDR2 SYDVKM. The V gene end was trimmed by 5 bases and the J gene end by 2 bases; junction bases not matched to a gene: 3. The CDR3 runs to 14 residues. The CDR3 protein is CASSRTGGTYEQYF. In DNA form, the CDR3 reads TGTGCCAGCAGTCGGACAGGGGGGACCTACGAGCAGTACTTC.

The chain combines TRBV28 with TRBJ2-5; 7 bases map to TRBD2. CDR1 MDHEN and CDR2 SYDVKM come from the germline V gene. J gave up 2 bases and V 8 bases, and 8 bases lay outside the gene matches. CDR3 length: 14 residues. CDR3 bases: TGTGCCAGCTCCGTAGCGGGTCGGCAAGAGACCCAGTACTTC. This gives the protein CASSVAGRQETQYF.

The chain combines TRBV27 with TRBJ1-2; TRBD1 matches 7 bases. Germline CDR1 MNHEY, CDR2 SMNVEV (reference sequence). After removal of 4 bases from V and 3 bases from J, the junction contained 5 bases not matched to a gene. The CDR3 length is 14 residues. CDR3: CASSSTGEYYGYTF. CDR3 sequence (DNA): TGTGCCAGCAGTTCTACAGGGGAATACTATGGCTACACCTTC.

This clone was counted only a few times. The V call is TRBV7-9, the J call TRBJ2-3; perhaps TRBD2 as D (5 bases). CDR3 length: 15 amino acids. Trimming took 2 bases from V and 4 from J, leaving 13 bases between them. Germline loops: CDR1 SEHNR, CDR2 FQNEAQ (reference sequence). The CDR3, as DNA: TGTGCCAGCAGCTTATACCGGGATCCGGCAGATACGCAGTATTTT. It codes for CASSLYRDPADTQYF.

J is TRBJ1-2 and V is TRBV4-2, with D unclear. V lost 0 bases and J 3 bases, leaving 17 bases between the germline ends. The CDR3 covers 17 residues. Germline V gene data show CDR1 as LGHNA and CDR2 as YNFKEQ. The CDR3 sequence is CASSQDIDAGNYYGYTF. The CDR3 bases are TGTGCCAGCAGCCAAGATATTGACGCAGGCAACTACTATGGCTACACCTTC.

This clone appeared a few times. As DNA, the CDR3 is TGTGCCTGGAGAGTTAAGGGGCTCGATGGCTACACCTTC. Translated: CAWRVKGLDGYTF. The rearrangement uses TRBV30 and TRBJ1-2; D is possibly TRBD1 (5 bases). This CDR3 region has 13 residues. Germline-derived CDR1 and CDR2 are GTSNPN and SVGIG (reference sequence). V was cut by 3 bases and J by 6 bases, with 14 bases left in between.